The 20 T cell receptor beta chains listed next were all sequenced from one sample in a study of neoadjuvant nivolumab and ipilimumab in lung cancer. Profiling relied on immunoSEQ multiplex PCR, and the TCRdb table lists in-frame clones only, not all of them. The sample carries about 38,000 clones, 75% to 90% recorded once. The sequencing used peripheral blood, collected before neoadjuvant nivolumab, alone or with ipilimumab. The receptor set was obtained from an adult with non-small cell lung cancer.

This clone was counted a few times. The J gene is TRBJ2-1, the V gene TRBV27; D tentatively fits TRBD1 or TRBD2 (6 bases each). Germline V gene sequence: CDR1 MNHEY, CDR2 SMNVEV (reference sequence). This CDR3 has 12 residues. Trimming took off 11 bases at V and 9 bases at J, with 17 bases between the two ends. CDR3 residues: CAASRGDGEQFF. The CDR3 nucleotides are TGTGCCGCTTCTAGGGGGGACGGTGAGCAGTTCTTC.

DNA for the CDR3: TGTGCCAGCAGCTTAATGGGAGGGGCGGGAGTTCGAGATACGCAGTATTTT. It is translated as CASSLMGGAGVRDTQYF. The genes are TRBV7-3 and TRBJ2-3, with 7 bases fitting TRBD2. This CDR3 has 17 residues. The V gene's germline CDR1 is SGHTA and CDR2 FQGTGA. The ends lost 1 base at V and 5 bases at J; junction bases unmatched: 12.

The V and J genes are TRBV5-6 and TRBJ2-7, with 9 bases lining up with TRBD1. The CDR3 runs 14 residues. Germline V gene data show CDR1 as SGHDT and CDR2 as YYEEEE. The junction had 9 bases not matched to a gene; V was cut back by 4 bases and J by 7 bases. CDR3 nucleotide sequence: TGTGCCAGCAGCCGGGACAGGGACTCGTGGGAGCAGTACTTC. Residues: CASSRDRDSWEQYF. The full variable domain, completed using reference TRBV5-6 and TRBJ2-7, is DAGVTQSPTHLIKTRGQQVTLRCSPKSGHDTVSWYQQALGQGPQFIFQYYEEEERQRGNFPDRFSGHQFPNYSSELNVNALLLGDSALYLCASSRDRDSWEQYFGPGTRLTVT.

The rearrangement links TRBV28 to TRBJ2-7; the match to TRBD2 covers 10 bases. This CDR3 has 15 amino acids. J lost 6 bases, V lost 10 bases, and 15 bases had no gene match. CDR1 is MDHEN and CDR2 is SYDVKM in the germline V gene. CDR3 nucleotides: TGTGCCATCCAGGGTGGGCTAGCGGGAGTGGGCGAGCAGTACTTC. It codes for CAIQGGLAGVGEQYF.

The V call is TRBV7-8, the J call TRBJ2-7, with D maybe TRBD2 (5 bases). The CDR3 sequence is 16 residues long. CDR1 and CDR2 from the germline V gene are SGHVS and FQNEAQ. V lost 3 bases, J lost 7 bases, and 22 bases lay in between. CDR3 loop: CASSFEVGALAREQYF. The DNA for the CDR3 is TGTGCCAGCAGCTTCGAGGTTGGAGCCCTAGCAAGAGAGCAGTACTTC. The full variable domain, rest sourced from reference TRBV7-8 and TRBJ2-7, is GAGVSQSPRYKVAKRGQDVALRCDPISGHVSLFWYQQALGQGPEFLTYFQNEAQLDKSGLPSDRFFAERPEGSVSTLKIQRTQQEDSAVYLCASSFEVGALAREQYFGPGTRLTVT.

This rearrangement joins TRBV9 to TRBJ2-1; TRBD1 agrees at 8 bases. The J segment lost 2 bases and the V segment lost 0 bases, leaving 1 base of the junction unmatched. The CDR3 runs 15 residues. CDR1 is SGDLS and CDR2 is YYNGEE in the germline V gene. The CDR3 reads CASSVGTGTYNEQFF. The CDR3 DNA reads as TGTGCCAGCAGCGTAGGGACAGGGACCTACAATGAGCAGTTCTTC.

The chain is built from TRBV7-9 and TRBJ2-3, with D unclear. Germline CDR1 reads SEHNR; CDR2 reads FQNEAQ (reference sequence). V lost 5 bases and J 2 bases, leaving 2 bases between the germline ends. This CDR3 comprises 11 residues. CDR3 in amino acids: CASSNTDTQYF. In DNA form, the CDR3 reads TGTGCCAGCAGCAACACAGATACGCAGTATTTT.

This rearrangement joins TRBV6-5 to TRBJ1-5, with no clear D. V lost 0 bases, J lost 10 bases, and 13 bases lay in between. Per the germline V gene, CDR1 is MNHEY and CDR2 is SVGAGI. The CDR3 covers 14 residues. CDR3 sequence: CASSYSKTRQPQHF. The CDR3 DNA follows: TGTGCCAGCAGTTACTCGAAAACGAGGCAACCCCAGCATTTT.

The V and J genes are TRBV5-8 and TRBJ1-5; no clear D gene. V dropped 3 bases and J dropped 5 bases, with 6 bases sitting between them. CDR1 and CDR2 (germline): SGHTS, YDEGEE. This CDR3 has 12 amino acids. The CDR3 sequence is CASSSTHQPQHF. The CDR3 bases are TGTGCCAGCAGCTCCACTCATCAGCCCCAGCATTTT.

The chain uses TRBV6-5 and TRBJ2-7; TRBD2 agrees at 8 bases. V shed 4 bases, J shed 0 bases, and the junction held 2 bases outside the gene matches. Germline CDR1 is MNHEY and CDR2 is SVGAGI. The CDR3 has 14 amino acids. The CDR3 sequence is CASSSSGFSYEQYF. DNA of the CDR3: TGTGCCAGCAGTTCTAGCGGGTTCTCCTACGAGCAGTACTTC.

The CDR3 DNA reads TGTGCCAGCAGTTACCGTAGACCCGAGGGGGATACGCAGTATTTT. This codes for CASSYRRPEGDTQYF. V usage is TRBV6-6 and J usage is TRBJ2-3, with D perhaps assigned TRBD1 or TRBD2 (5 bases each). Looked up from germline, CDR1 is MNHNY and CDR2 is SVGAGI (reference sequence). V was trimmed by 2 bases and J by 6 bases, leaving 15 bases between them. The CDR3 totals 15 residues.

This chain links TRBV7-8 with TRBJ2-4; 7 nucleotides match TRBD2. Trimming took 4 bases from V and 0 from J; bases not matched to a gene: 9. Looked up from germline, CDR1 is SGHVS and CDR2 is FQNEAQ. The CDR3 is 17 amino acids. CDR3 DNA: TGTGCCAGCAGCTCCCCTTCGGGAGGTACAGCCAAAAACATTCAGTACTTC. Encoded protein: CASSSPSGGTAKNIQYF.

The chain employs TRBV11-3 and TRBJ2-7, with a tentative D call TRBD1 (5 bases). CDR1 and CDR2 (germline): SGHNT, YENEEA. V lost 6 bases and J lost 7, with 19 bases in between. This CDR3 has 14 amino acids. The CDR3 region is CASSPGYPTWEQYF. Here the CDR3 DNA reads TGTGCCAGCAGTCCAGGGTACCCCACTTGGGAGCAGTACTTC.

In its sample, this clone was seen once. The chain links TRBV7-2 to TRBJ2-3; 7 positions agree with TRBD1. Per germline, CDR1 SGHTA and CDR2 FQGNSA. The CDR3 covers 19 residues. V was pared by 8 bases and J by 2 bases, with 22 bases of the junction left unmatched. The CDR3 coding sequence is TGTGCCAGCGCCCCCCTCGTGGCGGGCCCGAGGGGGCTCACAGATACGCAGTATTTT. Protein product: CASAPLVAGPRGLTDTQYF.

This clone was recorded once. The gene calls are TRBV11-3 and TRBJ2-1; perhaps TRBD2 as D (5 bases). The germline V gene has CDR1 SGHNT and CDR2 YENEEA. The CDR3 runs to 18 residues. The V and J ends lost 2 bases and 1 base respectively, with 18 bases between them. The CDR3 region is CASSLRRANLGSYNEQFF. For the CDR3, the DNA is TGTGCCAGCAGCTTAAGGCGGGCAAACCTGGGGTCCTACAATGAGCAGTTCTTC.

The rearrangement uses TRBV9 and TRBJ2-1, with D possibly TRBD1 on 6 matching bases. The V and J ends lost 0 bases and 3 bases respectively, with 16 bases between them. CDR3 length equals 17 residues. Germline V gene lookup returns CDR1 SGDLS and CDR2 YYNGEE. CDR3 coding DNA: TGTGCCAGCAGCGTAGCTCTCCCGGACAGTGGCTACAATGAGCAGTTCTTC. It yields the protein CASSVALPDSGYNEQFF. Complete variable domain (other parts from reference TRBV9 and TRBJ2-1): DSGVTQTPKHLITATGQRVTLRCSPRSGDLSVYWYQQSLDQGLQFLIQYYNGEERAKGNILERFSAQQFPDLHSELNLSSLELGDSALYFCASSVALPDSGYNEQFFGPGTRLTVL.

CDR3 nucleotides: TGTGCCTGGAGTGACGGAGTTAGCAATCAGCCCCAGCATTTT. It is translated as CAWSDGVSNQPQHF. The chain employs TRBV30 and TRBJ1-5; D not certain. The CDR3 is 14 amino acids. Trimming left V 1 base short and J 0 bases short, with 7 bases between. The germline V gene has CDR1 GTSNPN and CDR2 SVGIG (reference sequence). Together with reference TRBV30 and TRBJ1-5, the CDR3 gives the full variable domain: SQTIHQWPATLVQPVGSPLSLECTVEGTSNPNLYWYRQAAGRGLQLLFYSVGIGQISSEVPQNLSASRPQDRQFILSSKKLLLSDSGFYLCAWSDGVSNQPQHFGDGTRLSIL.

The gene calls are TRBV12-1 and TRBJ2-1; the table names TRBD2, a call not compared with the DNA. TRBV12-1 is flagged as a pseudogene. This CDR3 spans 18 amino acids. CDR3: CASSFSSWQLAGNNEQFF. The CDR3 DNA sequence: TGTGCCAGCAGCTTTTCATCGTGGCAGCTAGCGGGAAACAATGAGCAGTTCTTC.

The chain uses TRBV5-1 and TRBJ2-2; D gene ambiguous. V was cut by 0 bases and J by 0 bases, with 9 bases left in between. There are 16 residues in the CDR3. Germline V lookup: CDR1 SGHRS, CDR2 YFSETQ. The CDR3 protein is CASSLVWAANTGELFF. CDR3 sequence (DNA): TGCGCCAGCAGCTTGGTTTGGGCCGCGAACACCGGGGAGCTGTTTTTT.

This rearrangement joins TRBV28 to TRBJ2-7; 10 nucleotides align to TRBD1. CDR1 and CDR2 from the germline V gene are MDHEN and SYDVKM. Trimming cost V 6 bases and J 3 bases; bases outside gene matches: 8. CDR3 length equals 15 residues. CDR3 coding DNA: TGTGCCAGCAGCCCGACAGGGGGCAAAATCTACGAGCAGTACTTC. This sequence encodes CASSPTGGKIYEQYF.